This is a list of T cell receptor beta chains from one sample in a study of CD8 T cells in ankylosing spondylitis. TCRdb re-derived calls from the 5' RACE reads in MiXCR, one entry per CDR3 protein. The data show under 550,000 distinct CDR3 sequences, roughly a quarter seen once. The sample was blood, either unsorted or a sorted T cell fraction (not recorded which). The receptors originated from a male donor with ankylosing spondylitis. Each CDR3 is given with its conserved first and last residue. Fields, in order: V gene, D gene, clone size, J gene, CDR3 DNA, CDR3 protein. D genes are given only for firm matches. Size values are once, few and many counts, or a class for expanded clones, and some rows have none.

TRBV11-2,TRBD2,.,TRBJ2-5,TGTGCCAGCAGCCAATCCGGGACTAGCGGAACCTACCAAGAGACCCAGTACTTC,CASSQSGTSGTYQETQYF
TRBV27,.,few,TRBJ1-2,TGTGCCAGCAGACTAGCCGGGCCCCGCTATGGCTACACCTTC,CASRLAGPRYGYTF
TRBV5-1,.,.,TRBJ1-1,TGCGCCAGCAGCCTCAGAGGGGCCAGGGAGAACACTGAAGCTTTCTTT,CASSLRGARENTEAFF
TRBV5-1,TRBD1,.,TRBJ2-5,TGCGCCAGCAGCTTGGACGGTCAGGGGGCGGGCGAGACCCAGTACTTC,CASSLDGQGAGETQYF
TRBV29-1,.,.,TRBJ1-1,TGCAGCGTCGTAGGGAACACTGAAGCTTTCTTT,CSVVGNTEAFF
TRBV5-1,TRBD1,.,TRBJ1-2,TGCGCCAGCAGCTTGGGGGGACAGGGGCCCGGCGGCTACACCTTC,CASSLGGQGPGGYTF
TRBV20-1,.,few,TRBJ1-1,TGCAGTGCTAGTAACGGAGCAGCGACTTACACTGAAGCTTTCTTT,CSASNGAATYTEAFF
TRBV18,.,.,TRBJ1-1,TGTGCCAGCTCACCCGGGGTGGAAGAAGCTTTCTTT,CASSPGVEEAFF
TRBV2,.,.,TRBJ2-1,TGTGCCAGCAGTTGGCCACCTAATATCAATGAGCAGTTCTTC,CASSWPPNINEQFF
TRBV9,.,few,TRBJ2-2,TGTGCCAGCAGCGTAAGGCTAGGGAGTCTTAGCGGGGAGCTGTTTTTT,CASSVRLGSLSGELFF
TRBV7-9,TRBD1,.,TRBJ1-6,TGTGCCAGCAGTCCCGGGACAGGGTTGGGGTCACCCCTCCACTTT,CASSPGTGLGSPLHF
TRBV7-2,TRBD2,.,TRBJ2-1,TGTGCCACCAGCGGGATTAATGAGCAGTTCTTC,CATSGINEQFF
TRBV20-1,.,.,TRBJ2-1,TGCAGTGCTAGAGAAATCAATGAGCAGTTCTTC,CSAREINEQFF
TRBV24-1,.,.,TRBJ2-1,TGTGCCACCAGTGATCCGACGAAAAGGGGGCAGTTCTTC,CATSDPTKRGQFF
TRBV7-2,.,few,TRBJ1-1,TGTGCCAGCAGCCCACTTTCGGGGCGCACTGAAGCTTTCTTT,CASSPLSGRTEAFF
TRBV15,TRBD2,few,TRBJ2-7,TGTGCCACCAGCAGCCCATTAGGACTAGCGGGAAACTACGAGCAGTACTTC,CATSSPLGLAGNYEQYF
TRBV11-2,TRBD2,.,TRBJ2-3,TGTGCCAGCAGCCTGTCGGGGGGGGGAGGACCAGATACGCAGTATTTT,CASSLSGGGGPDTQYF
TRBV12-3/TRBV12-4,.,many,TRBJ1-2,TGTGCCAGCAGTACCATTACAGGGTCTGGCTACACCTTC,CASSTITGSGYTF
TRBV5-6,.,.,TRBJ2-2,TGTGCCAGCAGCTTGGCCGGGGCAGACTACCTGAGGGACACCGGGGAGCTGTTTTTT,CASSLAGADYLRDTGELFF
TRBV7-9,TRBD1,few,TRBJ1-1,TGTGCCAGCAGCCGGGCAGGGGGCGCTACCACTGAAGCTTTCTTT,CASSRAGGATTEAFF
TRBV12-3/TRBV12-4,.,many,TRBJ1-1,TGTGCCAGCAGCCCCAACATGAACACTGAAGCTTTCTTT,CASSPNMNTEAFF
TRBV10-3,.,few,TRBJ1-3,TGTGCCATCAGTGAGTCGAGGGAATCTGGAAACACCATATATTTT,CAISESRESGNTIYF
TRBV19,.,.,TRBJ1-5,TGTGCCAGTAGTATTGAGGAGGGAGGACCCCAGCATTTT,CASSIEEGGPQHF
TRBV6-2/TRBV6-3,TRBD2,few,TRBJ2-1,TGTGCCAGCAGTAGGTTAGCGGGCGCGCCAGGGCAGTTCTTC,CASSRLAGAPGQFF
TRBV7-8,.,few,TRBJ1-3,TGTGCCAGCAGCGCAAGCCAAGGACCTGGAAACACCATATATTTT,CASSASQGPGNTIYF
TRBV5-1,.,.,TRBJ2-3,TGCGCCAGCAGCTTGGCCCCAGGCTCTGGGACAGATACGCAGTATTTT,CASSLAPGSGTDTQYF
TRBV5-1,.,.,TRBJ2-1,TGCGCCAGCAGCTTGAGTAGGGGGTTCGGTGAGCAGTTCTTC,CASSLSRGFGEQFF
TRBV19,.,.,TRBJ2-1,TGTGCCAGTACCCTAAATTTAGGCTACAATGAGCAGTTCTTC,CASTLNLGYNEQFF
TRBV5-1,TRBD2,few,TRBJ2-4,TGCGCCAGCAGCGCCGGGACTAACGGGGGGTTTCAGTACTTC,CASSAGTNGGFQYF
TRBV6-2/TRBV6-3,.,few,TRBJ2-6,TGTGCCAGCAGTACCCGACCGAACTCTGGGGCCAACGTCCTGACTTTC,CASSTRPNSGANVLTF
TRBV6-6,TRBD2,few,TRBJ2-3,TGTGCCAGCGCCGACGCGGGGGCAGATACGCAGTATTTT,CASADAGADTQYF
TRBV7-2,.,few,TRBJ2-3,TGTGCCAGCAGCGCCCAATATGGGGAGGATACGCAGTATTTT,CASSAQYGEDTQYF
TRBV3-1,TRBD1,few,TRBJ1-1,TGTGCCAGCAGTCGACAGGGGACCACTGAAGCTTTCTTT,CASSRQGTTEAFF
TRBV20-1,TRBD1,few,TRBJ1-1,TGCACCGGACACCCCTGGGGACAGGGGGAAAACACTGAAGCTTTCTTT,CTGHPWGQGENTEAFF
TRBV29-1,.,few,TRBJ2-1,TGCAGCGCCGACTCAGAGGGGCTAGACTACAATGAGCAGTTCTTC,CSADSEGLDYNEQFF
TRBV11-1,.,.,TRBJ2-3,TGTGCCAGCAGCTTAGAAGACTCCACAGATACGCAGTATTTT,CASSLEDSTDTQYF
TRBV24-1,TRBD2,few,TRBJ2-1,TGTGCCACCAGTGACCCGAGCGGGATCGCCTACAATGAGCAGTTCTTC,CATSDPSGIAYNEQFF
TRBV3-1,TRBD1,few,TRBJ2-3,TGTGCCAGCAGCCCCGACAGGGTTAGCACAGATACGCAGTATTTT,CASSPDRVSTDTQYF
TRBV10-1,TRBD2,.,TRBJ2-3,TGCGCCAGCAGAGCCACTAGCGACGGGGATACGCAGTATTTT,CASRATSDGDTQYF
TRBV20-1,TRBD1,few,TRBJ2-7,TGCAGTGCCAATCGGGACAGTTCCTACGAGCAGTACTTC,CSANRDSSYEQYF
TRBV29-1,TRBD1,few,TRBJ2-5,TGCAGCGTACTGACAGGGGGCTCGGAGACCCAGTACTTC,CSVLTGGSETQYF
TRBV7-8,.,.,TRBJ2-3,TGTGCCAGCAGTCCCCATGTCGGCGTAGCGCCGAGCACAGATACGCAGTATTTT,CASSPHVGVAPSTDTQYF